Below, 23 T cell receptor beta chains from the same sample are listed, as sequenced in a study of Ad26.COV2.S vaccination and SARS-CoV-2 variants (dated by TCRdb to 2020 to 2022). The intended sense of this specimen's treatment or condition label: roughly 19 received Ad26.COV2.S at low or high dose, single or two shots; several received placebo; per-sample allocation not given. For vaccine and placebo recipients, repertoires were sequenced using samples collected on day 63 after the first injection. Library generation was performed with the immunoSEQ multiplex PCR assay. The immuneACCESS repertoire file appears here via TCRdb, limited to in-frame rearrangements. These files lack a portion of the clones; in checked studies, under half of the deficit traces to unresolved V genes, and the cause of the others is not known. For this sample there are fewer than 500,000 clones; nearly 90% appear just once. Over 2% of the sample is taken by the ten largest.

The specimen was peripheral blood, collected in a trial of Ad26.COV2.S vaccine versus placebo. These receptors were taken from a person between 18 and 65 years old who received the Ad26.COV2.S COVID-19 vaccine or a placebo.

The J gene is TRBJ1-4, the V gene TRBV11-2; 8 positions agree with TRBD1. V was pared by 0 bases and J by 8 bases, with 8 bases of the junction left unmatched. The CDR3 has 16 amino acids. Germline assignment: CDR1 SGHAT and CDR2 FQNNGV. The CDR3 nucleotides are TGTGCCAGCAGCTTAGATCGAAGGACAGGGATAGAAAAACTGTTTTTT. Translated, it gives CASSLDRRTGIEKLFF.

A remark on this clone: Relative to the germline gene, one junction end is altered; a read error may explain this. This specimen includes other DNA sequences encoding the same CDR3. This chain joins TRBV19 and TRBJ1-5; D uncertain. This CDR3 is built from 12 residues. Germline V gives CDR1 LNHDA, CDR2 SQIVND (reference sequence). The chain's CDR3 is CASSIYNQPQHF. Here the CDR3 DNA reads TGTGCCAGTAGTATTTACAATCAACCCCAGCATTTT.

The chain joins TRBV18 to TRBJ2-5; D unresolved. This CDR3 comprises 12 residues. From germline, CDR1 is KGHSH and CDR2 LQKENI. Trimming shortened V by 2 bases and J by 5 bases, and 6 bases separated the two germline ends. In DNA form, the CDR3 reads TGTGCCAGCTCACCATTACTGGAGACCCAGTACTTC. Translated: CASSPLLETQYF.

J is TRBJ1-2 and V is TRBV19, with TRBD1 as a possible D gene (6 bases). The germline gives CDR1 LNHDA, CDR2 SQIVND (reference sequence). The V and J ends lost 8 bases and 4 bases respectively, with 14 bases between them. The CDR3 has 13 amino acids. The CDR3 protein is CASSPGVAYGYTF. CDR3 coding DNA: TGTGCCAGTTCCCCAGGGGTGGCCTATGGCTACACCTTC.

The CDR3 DNA is TGTGCCAGCTCACGGATGACAGGGAGGGTCGGAGATACGCAGTATTTT. It translates to CASSRMTGRVGDTQYF. This sequence joins TRBV18 and TRBJ2-3; D possibly uses TRBD1 or TRBD2 (7 bases each). CDR1 and CDR2 (germline): KGHSH, LQKENI. This CDR3 has 16 amino acids. The V and J ends lost 4 bases and 5 bases respectively, with 19 bases between them. The full variable domain, rest sourced from reference TRBV18 and TRBJ2-3, is NAGVMQNPRHLVRRRGQEARLRCSPMKGHSHVYWYRQLPEEGLKFMVYLQKENIIDESGMPKERFSAEFPKEGPSILRIQQVVRGDSAAYFCASSRMTGRVGDTQYFGPGTRLTVL.

This chain joins TRBV12-5 and TRBJ1-2; the D is unclear. Germline loops: CDR1 LGHNT, CDR2 FRNRAP. The CDR3 loop spans 11 amino acids. V was trimmed by 1 base and J by 4 bases, leaving 1 base between them. CDR3: CASGLGYGYTF. The CDR3 nucleotides read TGTGCTAGTGGTTTGGGCTATGGCTACACCTTC.

J is TRBJ2-1 and V is TRBV12-3 or TRBV12-4; D not certain. V was clipped by 5 bases and J by 10 bases, with 9 bases between them. The CDR3 contains 11 residues. The CDR3: CASSTIWEQFF. The CDR3 DNA reads as TGTGCCAGCAGTACGATATGGGAGCAGTTCTTC.

The V call is TRBV9, the J call TRBJ1-2; D call uncertain. The CDR3 sequence is 15 residues long. Germline lookup yields CDR1 SGDLS and CDR2 YYNGEE. Trimming shortened V by 2 bases and J by 1 base, and 12 bases separated the two germline ends. The CDR3 is CASSVSVRSNYGYTF. The CDR3 nucleotides read TGTGCCAGCAGCGTGAGTGTGCGGAGTAACTATGGCTACACCTTC.

The rearrangement links TRBV27 to TRBJ1-6; 10 bases are a match to TRBD1. The germline V gene has CDR1 MNHEY and CDR2 SMNVEV (reference sequence). J gave up 6 bases and V 5 bases, and 10 bases lay outside the gene matches. The CDR3 runs 17 residues. The CDR3 nucleotides read TGTGCCAGCAGTCCCCTGGTAGGGGACAGGGGTAATTCACCCCTCCACTTT. Its translation is CASSPLVGDRGNSPLHF.

J is TRBJ2-3 and V is TRBV7-2, with D unresolved. The CDR3 is made up of 14 amino acids. V was shortened by 1 base and J by 4 bases, with 9 bases between the two germline ends. Germline values: CDR1 SGHTA, CDR2 FQGNSA. The CDR3 region has the DNA TGTGCCAGCAGCTTAGTGTCGTCCCCAGATACGCAGTATTTT. Translating gives CASSLVSSPDTQYF.

This chain connects TRBV18 to TRBJ2-1; possibly TRBD1 for D (6 bases). The V end lost 4 bases, the J end lost 2 bases, and 18 bases lay between the germline ends. Germline CDR1 KGHSH, CDR2 LQKENI. CDR3 length equals 17 residues. The CDR3 DNA sequence: TGTGCCAGCTCACTACGGATACAGGGTAGCACCTACAATGAGCAGTTCTTC. The encoded protein is CASSLRIQGSTYNEQFF.

The J gene is TRBJ2-3, the V gene TRBV5-1; TRBD1 agrees at 7 bases. Trimming took 0 bases from V and 4 from J; bases not matched to a gene: 8. Germline V lookup: CDR1 SGHRS, CDR2 YFSETQ. The CDR3 runs to 16 residues. CDR3 DNA sequence: TGCGCCAGCAGCTTGGTGGGGACAGCCTCCGCAGATACGCAGTATTTT. Translating gives CASSLVGTASADTQYF.

This clone was seen only once. CDR3 sequence (DNA): TGTGCCACCACCGGACAGTACAATCAGCCCCAGCATTTT. Its translation: CATTGQYNQPQHF. V gene TRBV15 combines with J gene TRBJ1-5; tentatively, D is TRBD1 (6 bases). From germline, CDR1 is LNHNV and CDR2 YYDKDF (reference sequence). This CDR3 comprises 13 residues. V was clipped by 7 bases and J by 3 bases, with 10 bases between them.

The chain links TRBV5-1 to TRBJ2-7, with 9 bases aligning to TRBD1. The germline V gene has CDR1 SGHRS and CDR2 YFSETQ. This CDR3 is built from 14 residues. The ends lost 4 bases at V and 4 bases at J; junction bases unmatched: 6. In DNA, the CDR3 is TGCGCCAGCAGCCCCGGGACAGGGAAGTACGAGCAGTACGTC. It specifies CASSPGTGKYEQYV.

The genes are TRBV28 and TRBJ1-6; 7 bases agree with TRBD1. J gave up 9 bases and V 2 bases, and 4 bases lay outside the gene matches. CDR1 and CDR2 from the germline V gene are MDHEN and SYDVKM. This CDR3 comprises 14 residues. In DNA, the CDR3 is TGTGCCAGCAGTTTAGACAGGGAGAGTTCACCCCTCCACTTT. Encoded protein: CASSLDRESSPLHF.

The CDR3: CASLLSLTGFGYGYTF. The DNA for the CDR3 is TGTGCCAGCCTACTCTCATTGACAGGGTTCGGCTATGGCTACACCTTC. The chain couples TRBV21-1 to TRBJ1-2; TRBD1 is the table's D call, not checked against the DNA. TRBV21-1 is termed a pseudogene. The CDR3 sequence is 16 residues long.

This clone was seen only once. The chain is built from TRBV29-1 and TRBJ2-3; D is perhaps TRBD2 (5 bases). With 6 bases removed from V and 2 bases from J, the gap between germline ends came to 12 bases. This CDR3 is 13 amino acids long. Germline assignment: CDR1 SQVTM and CDR2 ANQGSEA. CDR3 sequence (DNA): TGCAGCGTACGGGATTTAGTCACAGATACGCAGTATTTT. Its translation is CSVRDLVTDTQYF.

V usage is TRBV29-1 and J usage is TRBJ2-7, with a weak D call TRBD2 (5 bases). Per the germline V gene, CDR1 is SQVTM and CDR2 is ANQGSEA. The V gene lost 3 bases and the J gene lost 0 bases, with 9 bases spanning the gap. The CDR3 is 13 residues long. The CDR3 reads CSVDRGGSYEQYF. As DNA, the CDR3 is TGCAGCGTTGATCGGGGTGGCTCCTACGAGCAGTACTTC.

The chain recombines TRBV18 with TRBJ1-3; D unclear. This CDR3 comprises 15 residues. Germline-derived CDR1 and CDR2 are KGHSH and LQKENI. Trimming shortened V by 3 bases and J by 0 bases, and 9 bases separated the two germline ends. The CDR3 loop reads CASSPGASSGNTIYF. The CDR3 DNA is TGTGCCAGCTCACCCGGCGCCAGCTCTGGAAACACCATATATTTT.

V gene TRBV6-5 combines with J gene TRBJ2-7; 7 positions match TRBD2. V was pared by 6 bases and J by 4 bases, with 12 bases of the junction left unmatched. The CDR3 has 15 residues. The germline V gene encodes CDR1 MNHEY and CDR2 SVGAGI. The CDR3, as DNA: TGTGCCAGCAGAGAGGAGCGGGACCATATGTACGAGCAGTACGTC. Translation gives CASREERDHMYEQYV.

This chain joins TRBV6-5 and TRBJ1-6; D possibly corresponds to TRBD1 (6 bases). Between the trimmed V and J ends, which lost 7 bases and 9 bases, there was a span of 19 bases. This CDR3 is built from 15 residues. Germline values: CDR1 MNHEY, CDR2 SVGAGI. Written as DNA, the CDR3 is TGTGCCAGCACCTATCAGGGGTTCGCTATTTCACCCCTCCACTTT. Encoded protein: CASTYQGFAISPLHF.

The chain carries TRBV18 and TRBJ1-5; the D gene is possibly TRBD1 (6 bases). The germline V and J ends were trimmed by 5 bases and 7 bases, with 21 bases remaining between them. The CDR3 extends over 16 amino acids. CDR1 and CDR2 (germline): KGHSH, LQKENI. CDR3 protein: CASSTNPVGGGQPQHF. For the CDR3, the DNA is TGTGCCAGCTCAACCAATCCGGTGGGGGGCGGGCAGCCCCAGCATTTT.

The rearrangement joins TRBV28 to TRBJ1-1; no clear D gene. Germline V gene lookup returns CDR1 MDHEN and CDR2 SYDVKM. The V and J ends lost 5 bases and 4 bases respectively, with 8 bases between them. The CDR3 is made up of 12 amino acids. This CDR3 reads CASSLRFTEAFF. DNA for the CDR3: TGTGCCAGCAGTCTCCGATTCACTGAAGCTTTCTTT.